The 21 T cell receptor beta chains presented below share a single source sample, sequenced in a study of blood T cell repertoires in COVID-19 (dated by TCRdb to about 2020). Library prep was done by the immunoSEQ multiplex PCR assay. TCRdb's version of the immuneACCESS table is confined to in-frame rearrangements and falls short of the full clone set. An unresolved V gene accounts for under half of the shortfall where checked; the remainder is of unknown origin. The sample table contains approximately 68,000 clones; only one count was recorded for about 81% of them. Around a tenth of the sample belongs to the ten largest clones. The sequencing input was peripheral blood. The receptors were gathered from a human donor in a cohort sampled during active COVID-19.

V usage is TRBV2 and J usage is TRBJ2-7; perhaps TRBD1 as D (5 bases). CDR3 length equals 13 residues. CDR1 is SNHLY and CDR2 is FYNNEI in the germline V gene. Between the trimmed V and J ends, which lost 6 bases and 2 bases, there was a span of 11 bases. In nucleotides, the CDR3 is TGTGCCAGCAGGAAGGACACTACCTACGAGCAGTACTTC. Protein product: CASRKDTTYEQYF.

The V call is TRBV11-3, the J call TRBJ2-2; 10 nucleotides line up with TRBD1. From germline, CDR1 is SGHNT and CDR2 YENEEA. The CDR3 runs to 18 residues. The V gene end was trimmed by 7 bases and the J gene end by 1 base; junction bases not matched to a gene: 12. The CDR3 coding sequence is TGTGCCAGCATCTATAGGTGGGGACAGGGGAGGAACACCGGGGAGCTGTTTTTT. Amino acids: CASIYRWGQGRNTGELFF.

The chain carries TRBV13 and TRBJ2-5; 12 bases align to TRBD2. Germline V gene lookup returns CDR1 PRHDT and CDR2 FYEKMQ (reference sequence). The length of the CDR3 is 17 residues. J gave up 0 bases and V 7 bases, and 9 bases lay outside the gene matches. In nucleotides, the CDR3 is TGTGCCAGCACCCGACTAGCGGGAGACGGGTACCAAGAGACCCAGTACTTC. Translation: CASTRLAGDGYQETQYF.

The rearrangement uses TRBV4-2 and TRBJ1-1, with 7 bases matching TRBD1. Germline trimming cut 4 bases from V and 1 base from J; bases unmatched to any gene: 3. Germline V gene sequence: CDR1 LGHNA, CDR2 YNFKEQ. CDR3 length equals 14 residues. CDR3 in amino acids: CASSLRGQNTEAFF. The CDR3 coding sequence is TGTGCCAGCAGCCTAAGGGGGCAGAACACTGAAGCTTTCTTT.

The chain links TRBV28 to TRBJ2-7, with 14 positions matching TRBD2. V trimming: 4 bases; J trimming: 2 bases; junction bases outside the gene matches: 7. The CDR3 consists of 17 residues. In germline, CDR1 is MDHEN, CDR2 SYDVKM. The CDR3 protein is CASSWGLAGVTPYEQYF. Written as DNA, the CDR3 is TGTGCCAGCAGTTGGGGACTAGCGGGAGTTACCCCCTACGAGCAGTACTTC.

This clone came up a few times. This chain joins TRBV14 and TRBJ2-1; no firm D call. This CDR3 region has 11 residues. The V gene lost 0 bases and the J gene lost 13 bases, with 7 bases spanning the gap. Germline V gene sequence: CDR1 SGHDN, CDR2 FVKESK. Here the CDR3 reads CASSQDRAQFF. DNA of the CDR3: TGTGCCAGCAGCCAAGATAGAGCCCAGTTCTTC.

J is TRBJ2-5 and V is TRBV27; no clear D gene. Per germline, CDR1 MNHEY and CDR2 SMNVEV (reference sequence). The V and J ends lost 3 bases and 5 bases respectively, with 13 bases between them. This CDR3 spans 14 amino acids. CDR3 in DNA: TGTGCCAGCAGTTTCTCCCCAGGTCCGGAGACCCAGTACTTC. Its protein is CASSFSPGPETQYF.

The chain couples TRBV24-1 to TRBJ2-1, with 10 nucleotides matching TRBD1. The germline V gene encodes CDR1 KGHDR and CDR2 SFDVKD. J gave up 9 bases and V 1 base, and 5 bases lay outside the gene matches. CDR3 length: 15 amino acids. This CDR3 reads CATSDFGTGVGEQFF. DNA for the CDR3: TGTGCCACCAGTGATTTCGGGACAGGGGTAGGTGAGCAGTTCTTC.

This chain connects TRBV7-8 to TRBJ2-2; D not resolved. From germline, CDR1 is SGHVS and CDR2 FQNEAQ. V was cut by 3 bases and J by 4 bases, with 12 bases left in between. This CDR3 spans 15 amino acids. CDR3 in amino acids: CASSFHRLATGELFF. CDR3 coding DNA: TGTGCCAGCAGCTTCCACCGACTGGCCACCGGGGAGCTGTTTTTT.

This clone was counted once. The V call is TRBV27, the J call TRBJ2-2; 14 nucleotides line up with TRBD2. Germline V gene data show CDR1 as MNHEY and CDR2 as SMNVEV (reference sequence). Unmatched junction bases numbered 5, after V lost 2 bases and J lost 3 bases. The CDR3 covers 18 residues. This CDR3 reads CASSLALGLAGDTGELFF. Written as DNA, the CDR3 is TGTGCCAGCAGTTTAGCCTTGGGACTAGCGGGAGACACCGGGGAGCTGTTTTTT.

The J gene is TRBJ2-7, the V gene TRBV27; D perhaps matches TRBD2 (5 bases). CDR3 length: 15 residues. V was pared by 7 bases and J by 2 bases, with 18 bases between. CDR1 MNHEY and CDR2 SMNVEV come from the germline V gene (reference sequence). The CDR3 sequence: CASTLLAGGTYEQYF. The DNA for the CDR3 is TGTGCCAGCACCCTCCTCGCGGGCGGCACCTACGAGCAGTACTTC.

In this sample, this clone turned up a few times. The rearrangement links TRBV13 to TRBJ2-1; possibly TRBD1 for D (7 bases). Germline CDR1 PRHDT, CDR2 FYEKMQ (reference sequence). There are 15 residues in the CDR3. Trimming stripped 4 bases from V and 6 bases from J, with 16 bases between. The CDR3 protein is CASSSPWQGGNEQFF. DNA for the CDR3: TGTGCCAGCAGCTCCCCGTGGCAGGGGGGCAATGAGCAGTTCTTC. Using reference TRBV13 and TRBJ2-1 for the parts outside the CDR3, the full variable domain is AAGVIQSPRHLIKEKRETATLKCYPIPRHDTVYWYQQGPGQDPQFLISFYEKMQSDKGSIPDRFSAQQFSDYHSELNMSSLELGDSALYFCASSSPWQGGNEQFFGPGTRLTVL.

The rearrangement uses TRBV27 and TRBJ1-1; no clear D. V gave up 4 bases and J gave up 4 bases, with 19 bases separating them. This CDR3 has 16 residues. The V gene's germline CDR1 is MNHEY and CDR2 SMNVEV (reference sequence). In DNA form, the CDR3 reads TGTGCCAGCAGTTCGGGAGCGGGTGTAATTTTCACTGAAGCTTTCTTT. Its translation is CASSSGAGVIFTEAFF.

The chain combines TRBV10-3 with TRBJ1-3; D uncertain. This CDR3 comprises 14 residues. Trimming removed 10 bases at V and 0 bases at J, with 13 bases between. Germline V lookup: CDR1 ENHRY, CDR2 SYGVKD. This CDR3 is CATGEPRSGNTIYF. The CDR3 DNA follows: TGTGCCACCGGGGAGCCACGCTCTGGAAACACCATATATTTT.

The V gene is TRBV7-9, the J gene TRBJ1-1; the match to TRBD1 covers 8 bases. V shed 2 bases, J shed 14 bases, and the junction held 13 bases outside the gene matches. The CDR3 spans 14 residues. Per germline, CDR1 SEHNR and CDR2 FQNEAQ (reference sequence). The CDR3 is CASSLPAGGGSRFF. The CDR3 coding sequence is TGTGCCAGCAGCTTACCTGCAGGGGGCGGGTCAAGATTCTTT.

This chain joins TRBV3-1 (or the pseudogene TRBV3-2) and TRBJ1-2, with 9 bases identical to TRBD1. Germline-derived CDR1 and CDR2 are LGHDT and YNNKEL (reference sequence). V dropped 1 base and J dropped 5; count of bases not matched to a gene: 5. This CDR3 spans 15 amino acids. The CDR3: CASSQAGTGRYGYTF. CDR3 in DNA: TGTGCCAGCAGCCAAGCGGGGACAGGGCGGTATGGCTACACCTTC.

The genes are TRBV7-8 and TRBJ1-2, with TRBD1 matching over 7 bases. The V gene's germline CDR1 is SGHVS and CDR2 FQNEAQ. CDR3 size: 16 residues. Unmatched junction bases numbered 9, after V lost 5 bases and J lost 0 bases. In nucleotides, the CDR3 is TGTGCCAGCAGCCCGGGGACAGTACGGACTAACTATGGCTACACCTTC. As protein: CASSPGTVRTNYGYTF.

This clone occurred a few times. The V and J genes are TRBV11-2 and TRBJ2-1; the D gene is possibly TRBD1 (5 bases). The CDR3 runs to 12 residues. CDR1 SGHAT and CDR2 FQNNGV come from the germline V gene. The V gene lost 2 bases and the J gene lost 9 bases, with 8 bases spanning the gap. CDR3 DNA sequence: TGTGCCAGCAGCTTACATCAGGGTGAGCAGTTCTTC. It specifies CASSLHQGEQFF.

The chain employs TRBV27 and TRBJ2-3; 7 nucleotides align to TRBD1. The CDR3 consists of 13 residues. V was clipped by 5 bases and J by 5 bases; unmatched bases: 4. CDR1 is MNHEY, CDR2 SMNVEV, per germline (reference sequence). CDR3 nucleotide sequence: TGTGCCAGCAGTACTCAGGGGGTAGATACGCAGTATTTT. Amino acids: CASSTQGVDTQYF.

This clone was seen a handful of times. V is TRBV7-9 and J is TRBJ2-2; weak D call: TRBD2 (5 bases). V shed 5 bases and J shed 6 bases, with 19 bases lying between them. CDR3 length equals 16 residues. Per the germline V gene, CDR1 is SEHNR and CDR2 is FQNEAQ (reference sequence). The CDR3 DNA sequence: TGTGCCAGCAGCCCTAACCGGGGTATCGGCCCCGGGGAGCTGTTTTTT. This gives the protein CASSPNRGIGPGELFF.

The J gene is TRBJ1-2, the V gene TRBV11-2; unclear D gene. This CDR3 has 15 amino acids. V was shortened by 2 bases and J by 4 bases, with 14 bases between the two germline ends. Germline CDR1 is SGHAT and CDR2 is FQNNGV. The CDR3 sequence is CASSLTGSGFYGYTF. The DNA of the CDR3 is TGTGCCAGCAGCTTAACGGGAAGTGGCTTCTATGGCTACACCTTC. Together with reference TRBV11-2 and TRBJ1-2, the CDR3 gives the full variable domain: EAGVAQSPRYKIIEKRQSVAFWCNPISGHATLYWYQQILGQGPKLLIQFQNNGVVDDSQLPKDRFSAERLKGVDSTLKIQPAKLEDSAVYLCASSLTGSGFYGYTFGSGTRLTVV.